This TCR beta chain was identified during a study of T cells in localized non-small cell lung cancer. Profiled with immunoSEQ multiplex PCR; TCRdb holds only in-frame clones, not every one. The sample records some 140,000 clones, 89% being singletons. The receptor's source is a female donor older than 55 with stage I lung adenocarcinoma. The material sequenced was peripheral blood, taken before any cancer treatment.

The chain's CDR3 is CATSRGVEQYF. CDR3 coding DNA: TGTGCCACCAGCCGAGGAGTGGAGCAGTACTTC. The V and J genes are TRBV15 and TRBJ2-7; D uncertain. In germline, CDR1 is LNHNV, CDR2 YYDKDF (reference sequence). The V and J ends lost 5 bases and 7 bases respectively, with 9 bases between them. This CDR3 spans 11 amino acids.